Presented here are 3 T cell receptor beta chains from one specimen sequenced in a study of T-cell reconstitution after alpha-beta-depleted transplantation in children. Researchers prepared the TCRbeta library using unique molecular identifiers, the study reports. Each CDR3 protein is one row after TCRdb ran MiXCR on the PCR reads. The sample holds 350,000 to 400,000 distinct CDR3 sequences; around 20% are singletons and the top ten take around 3.9%. Here the sequenced sample was PBMCs from the stem cell graft donor, taken from the stem cell graft. These receptors were taken from a human donor who donated a stem cell graft to a child with acute myeloid leukemia.

This clonotype was recorded a few times. The rearrangement uses TRBV18 and TRBJ1-1; weak D call: TRBD1 (5 bases). The V gene's germline CDR1 is KGHSH and CDR2 LQKENI. V lost 8 bases, J lost 0 bases, and 10 bases lay in between. This CDR3 comprises 13 residues. The CDR3 nucleotides are TGTGCCAGCACGGGACCGTTGAACACTGAAGCTTTCTTT. The encoded protein is CASTGPLNTEAFF.

This clonotype was picked up a small number of times. This chain connects TRBV12-3 or TRBV12-4 to TRBJ2-7; 8 positions agree with TRBD2. CDR3 size: 16 residues. V shed 6 bases and J 1 base; nucleotides not matched to a gene: 11. The CDR3 DNA is TGTGCCAGCAGGTCACTTAGCGGGAAAGGATCCTACGAGCAGTACTTC. Translation: CASRSLSGKGSYEQYF.

J is TRBJ2-2 and V is TRBV15; the D is unclear. The length of the CDR3 is 15 residues. CDR1 is LNHNV and CDR2 is YYDKDF in the germline V gene (reference sequence). V was clipped by 1 base and J by 3 bases, with 9 bases between them. The CDR3 sequence is CATSRGADYTGELFF. CDR3 DNA: TGTGCCACCAGCAGAGGAGCAGACTACACCGGGGAGCTGTTTTTT.